This T cell receptor beta chain was obtained from a study of CD8+ T cells in alopecia areata. Overall study: Treated individuals took tofacitinib by mouth, 5 to 10 mg twice daily. The study's findings and limits: It was less clear whether patients shared TCRs than it was in mice, possibly because of HLA. The study also sequences resident alphabeta T cells of normal skin in scalp samples.

Extracted from the samples, RNA was reverse transcribed into cDNA to serve as the sequencing template. Profiled with immunoSEQ multiplex PCR; TCRdb holds only in-frame clones, not every one. In the table there are about 97,000 clones, 41% of which are singletons. Note on this clone: Its antigen is as yet unknown.

The length of the CDR3 is 17 residues. Deletions cut 0 bases from V and 2 bases from J, with 20 bases between. Germline CDR1 reads GTSNPN; CDR2 reads SVGIG (reference sequence). V gene TRBV30 combines with J gene TRBJ2-7, with a possible D match to TRBD2 (7 bases). Sequencing used CD4+ T cells sorted from blood. The sequence was collected from a human donor with alopecia areata. The CDR3 bases are TGTGCCTGGAGTGTACAGGGAGGGGCGAGACGAACCTACGAGCAGTACTTC. It translates to CAWSVQGGARRTYEQYF.